This passage covers 8 T cell receptor beta chains from one sample sequenced in a study of blood T cell repertoires in COVID-19. Profiling relied on immunoSEQ multiplex PCR, and the TCRdb table lists in-frame clones only, not all of them. Of 130,000 or so clones in the sample, 70% to 85% were seen once. The sequenced sample was peripheral blood. The receptors were gathered from a woman at least 80 years old with acute or convalescent COVID-19.

The J gene is TRBJ2-7, the V gene TRBV6-2 or TRBV6-3; 11 nucleotides agree with TRBD2. J was trimmed by 3 bases and V by 5 bases; bases with no gene match: 9. The CDR3 is 16 amino acids. The germline gives CDR1 MNHEY, CDR2 SVGEGT. CDR3 sequence: CASSKIAGGPLYEQYF. CDR3 coding DNA: TGTGCCAGCAGTAAGATAGCGGGAGGGCCTCTCTACGAGCAGTACTTC.

This clone rates as medium-sized (0.01 to 0.1%). The chain recombines TRBV11-2 with TRBJ1-6; no clear D. Trimming cost V 1 base and J 8 bases, with 6 bases left between them. Per germline, CDR1 SGHAT and CDR2 FQNNGV. This CDR3 region has 13 residues. The CDR3 is CASSLGRDSPLHF. The CDR3 DNA is TGTGCCAGCAGCTTAGGGAGGGATTCACCCCTCCACTTT.

V usage is TRBV11-2 and J usage is TRBJ2-5; 7 nucleotides match TRBD2. The trim removed 7 bases at V and 2 bases at J, leaving 10 bases unmatched. CDR1 and CDR2 (germline): SGHAT, FQNNGV. The CDR3 sequence is 15 residues long. In DNA, the CDR3 is TGTGCCAGCACCGGGTCCGGGACTATTCAAGAGACCCAGTACTTC. It yields the protein CASTGSGTIQETQYF.

The rearrangement links TRBV6-1 to TRBJ2-2; 8 bases fit TRBD1. The CDR3 has 16 amino acids. V trimming: 3 bases; J trimming: 2 bases; junction bases outside the gene matches: 5. Looked up from germline, CDR1 is MNHNS and CDR2 is SASEGT. CDR3 sequence reads: CASSEQTGVNTGELFF. CDR3 bases: TGTGCCAGCAGTGAGCAGACAGGGGTTAACACCGGGGAGCTGTTTTTT.

V gene TRBV9 combines with J gene TRBJ1-1; D may be TRBD1 (5 bases). Trimming removed 1 base from V and 5 bases from J, with 21 bases in between. This CDR3 spans 17 amino acids. CDR1 and CDR2 (germline): SGDLS, YYNGEE. This CDR3 reads CASSVSLGGAAGTEAFF. The CDR3 coding sequence is TGTGCCAGCAGCGTAAGCCTCGGTGGGGCTGCTGGTACTGAAGCTTTCTTT.

The gene calls are TRBV7-2 and TRBJ1-2; a possible D gene is TRBD1 (6 bases). This CDR3 has 13 residues. Germline CDR1 is SGHTA and CDR2 is FQGNSA. Trimming shortened V by 5 bases and J by 4 bases, and 11 bases separated the two germline ends. The CDR3 is CASSPDRSYGYTF. The DNA of the CDR3 is TGTGCCAGCAGCCCTGACAGGAGCTATGGCTACACCTTC.

The chain carries TRBV6-2 or TRBV6-3 and TRBJ1-6; tentative D call: TRBD1 (5 bases). This CDR3 is 16 amino acids long. The V end lost 6 bases, the J end lost 0 bases, and 12 bases lay between the germline ends. In germline, CDR1 is MNHEY, CDR2 SVGEGT. CDR3 residues: CASSLQESSYNSPLHF. CDR3 bases: TGTGCCAGCAGCCTACAGGAGAGCTCCTATAATTCACCCCTCCACTTT.

CDR3 region: CASSVRLANSGNTIYF. The CDR3 DNA is TGTGCCAGCAGTGTGCGGCTGGCAAACTCTGGAAACACCATATATTTT. The chain has TRBV2 and TRBJ1-3; D unresolved. CDR3 length: 16 amino acids. V lost 4 bases and J lost 0, with 13 bases in between. The germline gives CDR1 SNHLY, CDR2 FYNNEI.